One and the same sample provided the 17 T cell receptor beta chains below, sequenced in a study of blood T cell repertoires in COVID-19. Method: immunoSEQ multiplex PCR; TCRdb's copy keeps in-frame clones and lacks some. This sample yields 150,000 or so clones, of which roughly 91% are seen a single time; 2.5% to 3% belongs to the top ten. Sequences were obtained from peripheral blood. Receptors were obtained from a man in his sixties with active or convalescent COVID-19.

This clone was seen only a few times. The CDR3 region has the DNA TGTGCCAGCAGTCCCGAGAGGACAGGACAGGCCTATAGCACAGATACGCAGTATTTT. Its protein product is CASSPERTGQAYSTDTQYF. The chain carries TRBV27 and TRBJ2-3, with 7 bases fitting TRBD1. Germline V gene data show CDR1 as MNHEY and CDR2 as SMNVEV (reference sequence). The CDR3 contains 19 residues. Trimming cost V 5 bases and J 0 bases; bases outside gene matches: 17.

V and J are TRBV19 and TRBJ2-4; a weak D match, TRBD1 (5 bases). The germline V gene has CDR1 LNHDA and CDR2 SQIVND (reference sequence). Trimming stripped 4 bases from V and 0 bases from J, with 16 bases between. The CDR3 runs 17 residues. CDR3 sequence: CASSNGQGVLAKNIQYF. CDR3 DNA: TGTGCCAGTAGTAACGGCCAGGGTGTCCTAGCCAAAAACATTCAGTACTTC.

The genes are TRBV7-9 and TRBJ2-1, with 8 bases that match TRBD2. Germline values: CDR1 SEHNR, CDR2 FQNEAQ (reference sequence). V shed 5 bases, J shed 6 bases, and the junction held 9 bases outside the gene matches. The CDR3 sequence is 15 residues long. The CDR3 sequence is CASSPRGGRGNEQFF. As DNA, the CDR3 is TGTGCCAGCAGCCCCCGGGGGGGCCGAGGCAATGAGCAGTTCTTC.

This sequence joins TRBV28 and TRBJ1-2, with D unresolved. The CDR3 runs 13 residues. V was trimmed by 6 bases and J by 0 bases, leaving 8 bases between them. The germline CDR1 and CDR2 sequences are MDHEN and SYDVKM. The DNA for the CDR3 is TGTGCCAGCAGGTCCGAGGCTAACTATGGCTACACCTTC. It yields the protein CASRSEANYGYTF.

The V and J genes are TRBV7-2 and TRBJ2-3, with 13 bases fitting TRBD2. Germline CDR1 is SGHTA and CDR2 is FQGNSA. After removal of 5 bases from V and 6 bases from J, the junction contained 8 bases not matched to a gene. The CDR3 has 16 residues. This CDR3 is CASSLRLAGGWDTQYF. The CDR3 bases are TGTGCCAGCAGCCTGCGACTAGCGGGGGGATGGGATACGCAGTATTTT.

The chain combines TRBV6-5 with TRBJ2-2; weak D call: TRBD1 (5 bases). Germline values: CDR1 MNHEY, CDR2 SVGAGI. V gave up 4 bases and J gave up 5 bases, with 14 bases separating them. The CDR3 has 15 residues. CDR3 amino acids: CASSSTRVGTGELFF. For the CDR3, the DNA is TGTGCCAGCAGTTCTACCAGGGTGGGGACCGGGGAGCTGTTTTTT.

The chain combines TRBV24-1 with TRBJ2-3; 8 bases fit TRBD1. The V and J ends lost 4 bases and 1 base, in that order; junction bases with no gene match: 9. This CDR3 comprises 17 residues. Germline V gives CDR1 KGHDR, CDR2 SFDVKD. CDR3 protein: CATSENDRGGGTDTQYF. The CDR3 region has the DNA TGTGCCACCAGTGAAAATGACAGGGGCGGGGGCACAGATACGCAGTATTTT.

The chain carries TRBV30 and TRBJ2-4; 8 bases match TRBD2. The CDR3 contains 13 residues. Germline assignment: CDR1 GTSNPN and CDR2 SVGIG (reference sequence). The V segment lost 3 bases and the J segment 8 bases; nucleotides outside the gene matches: 6. Here the CDR3 DNA reads TGTGCCTGGAGGCTAGCGGGCGGGGACATTCAGTACTTC. Translation: CAWRLAGGDIQYF.

The rearrangement links TRBV14 to TRBJ1-5, with D possibly TRBD1 on 6 matching bases. The CDR3 runs to 14 residues. V was clipped by 10 bases and J by 0 bases, with 13 bases between them. The germline V gene has CDR1 SGHDN and CDR2 FVKESK. The CDR3 DNA follows: TGTGCCAATGCGGACAGCCATAGCAATCAGCCCCAGCATTTT. Its translation: CANADSHSNQPQHF.

This chain connects TRBV4-1 to TRBJ2-7; 13 nucleotides align to TRBD2. The V segment lost 5 bases and the J segment 3 bases; nucleotides outside the gene matches: 7. Germline V gene sequence: CDR1 MGHRA, CDR2 YSYEKL. This CDR3 contains 16 residues. DNA of the CDR3: TGCGCCAGCAGCGAAGCAGGACTAGCGGGAGTCTACGAGCAGTACTTC. Its translation is CASSEAGLAGVYEQYF.

The rearrangement links TRBV11-2 to TRBJ1-3, with TRBD1 as a possible D gene (5 bases). Trimming shortened V by 8 bases and J by 5 bases, and 13 bases separated the two germline ends. CDR3 size: 13 residues. Looked up from germline, CDR1 is SGHAT and CDR2 is FQNNGV. CDR3 region: CASSLAGRNTIYF. CDR3 bases: TGTGCCAGCTCCCTAGCGGGGCGAAACACCATATATTTT.

This sequence joins TRBV3-1 (or the pseudogene TRBV3-2) and TRBJ1-5; no clear D gene. This CDR3 is 19 amino acids long. Germline V lookup: CDR1 LGHDT, CDR2 YNNKEL (reference sequence). V gave up 1 base and J gave up 0 bases, with 19 bases separating them. CDR3 sequence (DNA): TGTGCCAGCAGCCAAGCCCTTGAGCCCCCCATTCATAGCAATCAGCCCCAGCATTTT. Protein product: CASSQALEPPIHSNQPQHF.

The J gene is TRBJ1-1, the V gene TRBV7-8, with D perhaps matching TRBD1 (5 bases). CDR1 SGHVS and CDR2 FQNEAQ come from the germline V gene. V was shortened by 1 base and J by 4 bases, with 10 bases between the two germline ends. The CDR3 runs 14 residues. CDR3 nucleotide sequence: TGTGCCAGCAGCTTAGGAGGGAGGGGCACTGAAGCTTTCTTT. Translation gives CASSLGGRGTEAFF.

The chain recombines TRBV18 with TRBJ2-2; 8 positions agree with TRBD2. The CDR3 length is 16 residues. CDR1 is KGHSH, CDR2 LQKENI, per germline. Losses at the gene ends were 5 bases for V and 3 bases for J; bases not matched to a gene: 8. The CDR3 reads CASSFAAGAHTGELFF. CDR3 in DNA: TGTGCCAGCTCATTCGCAGCGGGGGCCCACACCGGGGAGCTGTTTTTT.

This clone was detected ten times or more. CDR3: CATSDQTSGASDTQYF. The CDR3 bases are TGTGCCACCAGTGATCAGACTAGCGGGGCCTCCGATACGCAGTATTTT. This chain uses TRBV24-1 with TRBJ2-3; 11 bases are shared with TRBD2. The germline V gene has CDR1 KGHDR and CDR2 SFDVKD. The CDR3 is 16 amino acids. The V segment lost 3 bases and the J segment 6 bases; nucleotides outside the gene matches: 7.

The chain recombines TRBV15 with TRBJ2-1; 10 nucleotides agree with TRBD2. This CDR3 has 15 residues. J gave up 5 bases and V 4 bases, and 5 bases lay outside the gene matches. Germline loops: CDR1 LNHNV, CDR2 YYDKDF (reference sequence). CDR3 loop: CATSIGTSEDNEQFF. CDR3 coding DNA: TGTGCCACCAGCATAGGGACTAGCGAAGACAATGAGCAGTTCTTC.

V usage is TRBV19 and J usage is TRBJ1-1; TRBD1 is a possible D gene (5 bases). Deletions cut 5 bases from V and 5 bases from J, with 21 bases between. Germline values: CDR1 LNHDA, CDR2 SQIVND (reference sequence). CDR3 length equals 16 residues. CDR3 sequence reads: CASSARPQGVWTEAFF. The CDR3, as DNA: TGTGCCAGTAGTGCCCGTCCCCAGGGCGTCTGGACTGAAGCTTTCTTT.